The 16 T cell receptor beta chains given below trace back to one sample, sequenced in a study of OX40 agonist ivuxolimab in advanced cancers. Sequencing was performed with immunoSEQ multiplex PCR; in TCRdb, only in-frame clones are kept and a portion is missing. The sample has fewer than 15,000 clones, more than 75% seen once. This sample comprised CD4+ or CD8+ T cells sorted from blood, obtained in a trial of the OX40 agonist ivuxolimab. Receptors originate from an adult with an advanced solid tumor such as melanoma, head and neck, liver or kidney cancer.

The DNA for the CDR3 is TGTGCCAGCAGCGCTCGCGGAGGACGGTTGAATGAAAAACTGTTTTTT. As protein: CASSARGGRLNEKLFF. The J gene is TRBJ1-4, the V gene TRBV9; D gene unclear. The CDR3 has 16 residues. V was pared by 3 bases and J by 5 bases, with 17 bases between. The V gene's germline CDR1 is SGDLS and CDR2 YYNGEE.

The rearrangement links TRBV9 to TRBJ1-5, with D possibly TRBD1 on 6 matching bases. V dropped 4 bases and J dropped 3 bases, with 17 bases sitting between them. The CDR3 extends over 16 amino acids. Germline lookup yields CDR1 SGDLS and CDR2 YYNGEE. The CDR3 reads CASSPGAGGINQPQHF. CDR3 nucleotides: TGTGCCAGCAGCCCAGGGGCAGGAGGGATCAATCAGCCCCAGCATTTT.

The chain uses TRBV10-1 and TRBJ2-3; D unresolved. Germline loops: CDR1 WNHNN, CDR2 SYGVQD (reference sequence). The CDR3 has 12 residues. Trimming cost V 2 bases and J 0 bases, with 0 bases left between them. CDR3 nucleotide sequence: TGCGCCAGCAGTGAGAGCACAGATACGCAGTATTTT. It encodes CASSESTDTQYF.

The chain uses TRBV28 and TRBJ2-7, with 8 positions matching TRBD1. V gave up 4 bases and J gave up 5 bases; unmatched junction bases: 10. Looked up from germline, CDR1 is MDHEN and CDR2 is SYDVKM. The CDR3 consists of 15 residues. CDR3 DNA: TGTGCCAGCAGTTGGGATGGCCAGGGGGCCAACGAGCAGTACTTC. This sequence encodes CASSWDGQGANEQYF. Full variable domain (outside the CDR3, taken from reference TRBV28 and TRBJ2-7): DVKVTQSSRYLVKRTGEKVFLECVQDMDHENMFWYRQDPGLGLRLIYFSYDVKMKEKGDIPEGYSVSREKKERFSLILESASTNQTSMYLCASSWDGQGANEQYFGPGTRLTVT.

The CDR3 spells CASSLYGLDQPQHF. In DNA, the CDR3 is TGTGCCAGCAGTTTATACGGCCTGGATCAGCCCCAGCATTTT. The V gene is TRBV27, the J gene TRBJ1-5; D not certain. The length of the CDR3 is 14 residues. Trimming took off 1 base at V and 5 bases at J, with 9 bases between the two ends. CDR1 is MNHEY and CDR2 is SMNVEV in the germline V gene (reference sequence).

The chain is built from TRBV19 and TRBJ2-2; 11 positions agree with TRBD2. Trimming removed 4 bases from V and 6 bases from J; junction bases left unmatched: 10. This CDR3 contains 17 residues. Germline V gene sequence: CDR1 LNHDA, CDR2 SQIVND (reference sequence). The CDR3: CASSKRVAGGPAGELFF. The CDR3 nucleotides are TGTGCCAGTAGTAAGCGGGTAGCGGGAGGGCCGGCCGGGGAGCTGTTTTTT.

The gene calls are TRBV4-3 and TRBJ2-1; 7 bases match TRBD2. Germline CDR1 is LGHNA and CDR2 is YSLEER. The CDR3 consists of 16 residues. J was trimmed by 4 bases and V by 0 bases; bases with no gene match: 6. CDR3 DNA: TGCGCCAGCAGCCAAGAGGGGGGGACTCTATACAATGAGCAGTTCTTC. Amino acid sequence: CASSQEGGTLYNEQFF.

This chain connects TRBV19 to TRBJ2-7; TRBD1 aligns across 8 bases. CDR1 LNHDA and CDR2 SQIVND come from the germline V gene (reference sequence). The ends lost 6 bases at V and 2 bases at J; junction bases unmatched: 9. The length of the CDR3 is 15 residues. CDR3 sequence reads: CASSPAGTGTYEQYF. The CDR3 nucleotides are TGTGCCAGTAGCCCGGCCGGGACAGGCACCTACGAGCAGTACTTC. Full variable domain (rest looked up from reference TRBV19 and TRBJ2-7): DGGITQSPKYLFRKEGQNVTLSCEQNLNHDAMYWYRQDPGQGLRLIYYSQIVNDFQKGDIAEGYSVSREKKESFPLTVTSAQKNPTAFYLCASSPAGTGTYEQYFGPGTRLTVT.

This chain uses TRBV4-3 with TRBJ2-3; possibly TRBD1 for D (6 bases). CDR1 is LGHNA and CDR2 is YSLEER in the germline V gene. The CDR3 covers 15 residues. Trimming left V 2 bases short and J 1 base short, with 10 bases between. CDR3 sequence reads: CASSQQGPGTDTQYF. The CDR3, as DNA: TGCGCCAGCAGCCAACAGGGGCCTGGCACAGATACGCAGTATTTT.

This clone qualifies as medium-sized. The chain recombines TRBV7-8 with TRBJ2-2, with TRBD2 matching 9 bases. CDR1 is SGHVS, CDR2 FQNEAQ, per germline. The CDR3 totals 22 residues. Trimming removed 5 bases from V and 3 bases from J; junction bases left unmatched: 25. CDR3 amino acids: CASSLNWGGGRAAGTHTGELFF. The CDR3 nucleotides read TGTGCCAGCAGCCTAAATTGGGGCGGCGGGAGGGCCGCGGGTACTCACACCGGGGAGCTGTTTTTT.

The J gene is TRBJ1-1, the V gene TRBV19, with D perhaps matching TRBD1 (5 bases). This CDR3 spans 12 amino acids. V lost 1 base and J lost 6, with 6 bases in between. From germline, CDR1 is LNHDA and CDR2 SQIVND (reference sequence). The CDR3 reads CASSIVGAEAFF. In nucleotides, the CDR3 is TGTGCCAGTAGTATAGTGGGGGCTGAAGCTTTCTTT. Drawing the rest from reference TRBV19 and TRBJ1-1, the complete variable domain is DGGITQSPKYLFRKEGQNVTLSCEQNLNHDAMYWYRQDPGQGLRLIYYSQIVNDFQKGDIAEGYSVSREKKESFPLTVTSAQKNPTAFYLCASSIVGAEAFFGQGTRLTVV.

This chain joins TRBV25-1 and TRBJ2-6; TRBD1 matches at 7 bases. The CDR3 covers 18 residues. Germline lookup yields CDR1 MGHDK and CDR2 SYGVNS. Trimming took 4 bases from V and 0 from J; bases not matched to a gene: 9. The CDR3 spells CASSGTGTAVSGANVLTF. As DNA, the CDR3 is TGTGCCAGCAGTGGAACCGGGACAGCTGTCTCTGGGGCCAACGTCCTGACTTTC.

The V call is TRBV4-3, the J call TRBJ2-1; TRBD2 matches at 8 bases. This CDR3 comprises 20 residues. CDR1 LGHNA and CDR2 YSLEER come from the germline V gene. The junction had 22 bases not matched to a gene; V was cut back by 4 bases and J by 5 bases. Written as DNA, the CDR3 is TGCGCCAGCAGCCGCAACTACGACAACTCGGCGGGAGGCCTGAACAATGAGCAGTTCTTC. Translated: CASSRNYDNSAGGLNNEQFF.

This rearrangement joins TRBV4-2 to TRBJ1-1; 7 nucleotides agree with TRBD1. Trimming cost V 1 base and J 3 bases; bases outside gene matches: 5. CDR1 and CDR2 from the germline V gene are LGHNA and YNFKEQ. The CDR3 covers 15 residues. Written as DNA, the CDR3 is TGTGCCAGCAGCCAAGGGAGGGGGCTATACACTGAAGCTTTCTTT. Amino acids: CASSQGRGLYTEAFF.

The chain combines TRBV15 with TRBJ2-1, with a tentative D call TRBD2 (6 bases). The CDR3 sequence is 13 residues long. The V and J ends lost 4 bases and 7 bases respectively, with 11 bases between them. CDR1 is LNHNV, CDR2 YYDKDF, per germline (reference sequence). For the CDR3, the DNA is TGTGCCACCAGCACGACTAGTGGGAATGAGCAGTTCTTC. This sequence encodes CATSTTSGNEQFF.

As DNA, the CDR3 is TGTGCCAGCATGGTGGGGCCAATCACCGGGGAGCTGTTTTTT. Its protein product is CASMVGPITGELFF. The genes are TRBV19 and TRBJ2-2; D possibly corresponds to TRBD1 (5 bases). V lost 9 bases and J 4 bases, leaving 15 bases between the germline ends. CDR1 is LNHDA and CDR2 is SQIVND in the germline V gene (reference sequence). The CDR3 extends over 14 amino acids.